This TCR beta chain was obtained from a study of shared clonotypes between healthy human individuals. On this clone: Antigen: not known.

General study findings and limits: Despite large depth, sorted-subset datasets appeared incompletely sequenced.

V lost 3 bases and J 3 bases, leaving 13 bases between the germline ends. The CDR3 length is 14 residues. Germline CDR1 SGHRS, CDR2 YFSETQ. Profiled with immunoSEQ multiplex PCR; TCRdb holds only in-frame clones, not every one. This sample has approximately 1,000,000 clones, with 60% to 85% found just once. Sequences were obtained from memory CD4+ T cells from PBMCs. Subset meaning: CD45RA-negative fraction. This receptor was identified in a young man in good health. Some clones in this sample may be carry-over from other donors' samples. The chain carries TRBV5-1 and TRBJ2-7; D possibly uses TRBD1 or TRBD2 (5 bases each). CDR3 protein: CASSSGFGGYEQYF. DNA for the CDR3: TGCGCCAGCAGCTCCGGCTTTGGGGGCTACGAGCAGTACTTC.